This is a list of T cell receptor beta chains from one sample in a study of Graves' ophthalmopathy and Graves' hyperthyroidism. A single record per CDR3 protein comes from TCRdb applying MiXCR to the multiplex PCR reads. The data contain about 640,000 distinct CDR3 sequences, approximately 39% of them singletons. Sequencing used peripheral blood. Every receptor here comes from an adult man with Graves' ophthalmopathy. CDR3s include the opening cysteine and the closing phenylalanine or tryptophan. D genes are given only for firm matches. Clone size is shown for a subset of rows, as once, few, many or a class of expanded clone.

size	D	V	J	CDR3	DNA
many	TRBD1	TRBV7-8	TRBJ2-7	CASSLEGGQYYEQYF	TGTGCCAGCAGCTTAGAAGGGGGACAGTACTACGAGCAGTACTTC
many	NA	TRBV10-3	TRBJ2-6	CASRASSGANVLTF	TGTGCCAGCAGAGCATCGTCTGGGGCCAACGTCCTGACTTTC
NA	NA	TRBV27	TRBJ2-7	CASRSLSRNIGQYF	TGTGCCAGCAGGTCCCTATCCCGGAACATTGGGCAGTACTTC
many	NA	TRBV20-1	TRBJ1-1	CSAIRGGSEAFF	TGCAGTGCTATACGGGGGGGGTCCGAAGCTTTCTTT
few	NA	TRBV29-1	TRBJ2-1	CSVADTSYNEQFF	TGCAGCGTTGCCGACACCTCCTACAATGAGCAGTTCTTC
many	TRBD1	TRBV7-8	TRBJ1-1	CASSLFGQGARVEAFF	TGTGCCAGCAGCTTATTTGGCCAGGGGGCGAGGGTCGAAGCTTTCTTT
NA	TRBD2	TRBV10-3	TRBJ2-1	CAISGTSNRPSYNEQFF	TGTGCCATCAGTGGGACTAGCAACCGGCCGAGCTACAATGAGCAGTTCTTC
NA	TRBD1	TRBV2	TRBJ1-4	CASSQDGTAANEKLFF	TGTGCCAGCAGCCAAGATGGGACAGCCGCCAATGAAAAACTGTTTTTT
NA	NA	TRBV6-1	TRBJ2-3	CASVSASTGTQYF	TGTGCCAGCGTCTCCGCAAGCACAGGTACGCAGTATTTT
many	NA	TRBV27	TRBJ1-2	CASSSGTHHGYTF	TGTGCCAGCAGCTCCGGGACACATCATGGCTACACCTTC
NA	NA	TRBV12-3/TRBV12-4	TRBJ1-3	CASSLWERHSGNTIYF	TGTGCCAGCAGTTTATGGGAGCGTCACTCTGGAAACACCATATATTTT
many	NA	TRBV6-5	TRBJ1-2	CASRGPQGYTF	TGTGCCAGCAGGGGGCCTCAAGGCTACACCTTC
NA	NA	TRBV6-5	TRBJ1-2	CVSSYPPSTVLIYGYTF	TGTGTCAGCAGTTATCCCCCCTCGACAGTCTTAATATATGGCTACACCTTC
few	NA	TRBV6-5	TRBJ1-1	CASSGVLNTEAFF	TGTGCCAGCAGTGGGGTACTGAACACTGAAGCTTTCTTT
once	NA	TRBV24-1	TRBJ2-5	CATSDGLLVQETQYF	TGTGCCACCAGTGATGGGCTACTAGTTCAAGAGACCCAGTACTTC
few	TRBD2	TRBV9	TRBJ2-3	CASNRGGDTQYF	TGTGCCAGCAACCGCGGGGGAGATACGCAGTATTTT
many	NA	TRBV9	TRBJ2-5	CASERRGTQYF	TGTGCCAGCGAACGACGGGGGACCCAGTACTTC
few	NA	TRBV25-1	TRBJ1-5	CASSDGSGRLFGNQPQHF	TGTGCCAGCAGTGATGGCTCGGGGCGATTGTTTGGCAATCAGCCCCAGCATTTT
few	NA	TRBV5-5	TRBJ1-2	CASSLFGPQIYGYTF	TGTGCCAGCAGCTTGTTTGGGCCCCAAATCTATGGCTACACCTTC
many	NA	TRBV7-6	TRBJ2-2	CASSAGGRGLTGELFF	TGTGCCAGCAGCGCCGGGGGGCGGGGGCTCACCGGGGAGCTGTTTTTT
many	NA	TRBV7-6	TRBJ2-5	CASSLSWASQETQYF	TGTGCCAGCAGCTTAAGTTGGGCCAGTCAAGAGACCCAGTACTTC
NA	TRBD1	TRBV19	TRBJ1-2	CASSFRDSSGYGYTF	TGTGCCAGTAGTTTCCGGGACAGTTCGGGCTATGGCTACACCTTC
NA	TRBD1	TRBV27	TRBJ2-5	CASSSLTGSETQYF	TGTGCCAGCAGTTCCTTGACAGGGTCAGAGACCCAGTACTTC
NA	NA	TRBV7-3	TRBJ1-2	CASSLSSVGYGYTF	TGTGCCAGCAGCTTATCATCAGTGGGGTATGGCTACACCTTC
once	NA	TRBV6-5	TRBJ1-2	CASSYSSSGTSGYTF	TGTGCCAGCAGTTACTCGAGTTCGGGGACTAGTGGCTACACCTTC
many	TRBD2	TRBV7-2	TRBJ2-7	CASSLVTSGRHEQYF	TGTGCCAGCAGCTTAGTGACTAGCGGGAGACACGAGCAGTACTTC
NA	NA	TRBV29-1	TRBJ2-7	CSVEELGFGQYF	TGCAGCGTTGAGGAACTAGGATTCGGGCAGTACTTC
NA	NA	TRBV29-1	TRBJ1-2	CSVGVGHGYTF	TGCAGCGTTGGGGTTGGGCATGGCTACACCTTC
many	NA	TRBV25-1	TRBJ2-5	CASSASRGGHQETQYF	TGTGCCAGCAGTGCATCCAGGGGGGGACACCAAGAGACCCAGTACTTC
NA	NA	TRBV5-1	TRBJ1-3	CASSLGFGGNTIYF	TGCGCCAGCAGCTTGGGATTCGGGGGAAACACCATATATTTT
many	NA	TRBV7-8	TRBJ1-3	CASSRQVLGNTIYF	TGTGCCAGCAGCCGACAGGTTCTTGGAAACACCATATATTTT
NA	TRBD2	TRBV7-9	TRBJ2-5	CASSAGLAGTQYF	TGTGCCAGCAGCGCGGGACTAGCGGGGACCCAGTACTTC
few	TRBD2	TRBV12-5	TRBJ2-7	CASGLSGRPYEQYF	TGTGCTAGTGGTTTAAGCGGGAGGCCGTACGAGCAGTACTTC
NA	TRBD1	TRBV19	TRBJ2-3	CASSPLTGATDTQYF	TGTGCCAGTAGTCCCCTCACAGGGGCCACAGATACGCAGTATTTT
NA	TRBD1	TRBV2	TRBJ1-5	CASRPGQSLPPQHF	TGTGCCAGCAGGCCGGGACAGTCTCTGCCGCCCCAGCATTTT
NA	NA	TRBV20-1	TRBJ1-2	CSVFWGQDGYTF	TGCAGTGTATTCTGGGGGCAGGATGGCTACACCTTC
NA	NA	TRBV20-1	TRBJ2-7	CSARGAASLSYEQYF	TGCAGTGCTAGAGGCGCGGCTAGCTTAAGCTACGAGCAGTACTTC
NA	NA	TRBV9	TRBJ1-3	CASRQIRGAYGYTIYF	TGTGCCAGCAGGCAAATCCGGGGGGCCTATGGCTACACCATATATTTT
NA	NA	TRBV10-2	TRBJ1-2	CASSESARSNYGYTF	TGCGCCAGCAGTGAGTCGGCAAGGTCAAACTATGGCTACACCTTC
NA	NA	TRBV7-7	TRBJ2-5	CARGGSQETQYF	TGTGCTAGAGGTGGCAGCCAGGAGACCCAGTACTTC
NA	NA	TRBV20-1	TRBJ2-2	CSASGGSTGELFF	TGCAGTGCTAGTGGGGGGTCCACAGGAGAGCTGTTTTTT
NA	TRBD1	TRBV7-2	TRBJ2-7	CASSLAWTGVGDEQYF	TGTGCCAGCAGCTTAGCGTGGACAGGGGTCGGGGACGAGCAGTACTTC
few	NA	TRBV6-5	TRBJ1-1	CASMPVTGLEAFF	TGTGCCAGCATGCCAGTGACGGGTCTCGAAGCTTTCTTT
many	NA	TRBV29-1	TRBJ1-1	CSVESGAGTEAFF	TGCAGCGTTGAATCGGGGGCTGGAACTGAAGCTTTCTTT
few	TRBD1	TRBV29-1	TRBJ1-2	CAWSPGQGLGGYTF	TGTGCCTGGAGTCCGGGACAGGGCCTCGGTGGCTACACCTTC
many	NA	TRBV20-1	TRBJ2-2	CSARRGGELFF	TGCAGTGCTAGGCGTGGCGGGGAGCTGTTTTTT
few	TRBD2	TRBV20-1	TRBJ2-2	CSAKGTSVTGELFF	TGCAGTGCTAAAGGGACTAGCGTCACCGGGGAGCTGTTTTTT
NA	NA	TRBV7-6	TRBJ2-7	CASSPNRDTTYEQYF	TGTGCCAGCTCACCGAACCGGGACACCACCTACGAGCAGTACTTC
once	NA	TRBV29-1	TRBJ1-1	CSTEGGNTEAFF	TGCAGCACTGAGGGTGGGAACACTGAAGCTTTCTTT
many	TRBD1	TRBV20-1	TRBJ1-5	CSARPGQGNQPQHF	TGCAGTGCTCGACCGGGACAGGGGAATCAGCCCCAGCATTTT
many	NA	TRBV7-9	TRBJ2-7	CASSQEGGTYEQYF	TGTGCCAGCAGCCAAGAAGGAGGAACCTACGAGCAGTACTTC